Listed here are 14 T cell receptor beta chains from one sample, sequenced in a study of T-cell reconstitution after alpha-beta-depleted transplantation in children. Preparation of the TCRbeta library was carried out with unique molecular identifiers. MiXCR was run by TCRdb on the PCR reads, yielding one entry per CDR3 protein. The profile shows about 500,000 distinct CDR3 sequences, around a third of them singletons. Specimen: PBMCs from the stem cell graft donor, collected from the stem cell graft. All receptors come from a human donor who donated a stem cell graft to a child with aplastic anemia.

By share, this clonotype counts as medium-sized. The rearrangement links TRBV7-2 to TRBJ2-2; 9 nucleotides align to TRBD2. Germline V gene lookup returns CDR1 SGHTA and CDR2 FQGNSA. Trimming took 5 bases from V and 1 from J; bases not matched to a gene: 5. There are 16 residues in the CDR3. CDR3 DNA sequence: TGTGCCAGCAGCCCGGTTAGCGGGGGGAACACCGGGGAGCTGTTTTTT. Protein product: CASSPVSGGNTGELFF.

The chain is built from TRBV29-1 and TRBJ2-5, with D possibly being TRBD1 or TRBD2 (5 bases each). CDR3 length equals 11 residues. V lost 0 bases and J lost 9, with 8 bases in between. Germline values: CDR1 SQVTM, CDR2 ANQGSEA. CDR3 in amino acids: CSVEDLGAQYF. DNA of the CDR3: TGCAGCGTTGAAGATTTGGGGGCCCAGTACTTC. Looking up the rest from reference TRBV29-1 and TRBJ2-5 gives the full variable domain: SAVISQKPSRDICQRGTSLTIQCQVDSQVTMMFWYRQQPGQSLTLIATANQGSEATYESGFVIDKFPISRPNLTFSTLTVSNMSPEDSSIYLCSVEDLGAQYFGPGTRLLVL.

The genes are TRBV12-3 or TRBV12-4 and TRBJ1-6; D gene uncertain. This CDR3 region has 15 residues. Deletions cut 2 bases from V and 10 bases from J, with 15 bases between. The CDR3 sequence: CASSLFGVGESPLHF. The CDR3, as DNA: TGTGCCAGCAGTTTATTTGGCGTCGGGGAGTCACCCCTCCACTTT.

This chain links TRBV29-1 with TRBJ1-4; a possible D gene is TRBD1 (5 bases). The CDR3 sequence is 13 residues long. V was pared by 4 bases and J by 8 bases, with 14 bases between. CDR1 and CDR2 from the germline V gene are SQVTM and ANQGSEA. CDR3 bases: TGCAGCGTTGCTAGGGGAAGCCGAGAAAAACTGTTTTTT. It codes for CSVARGSREKLFF.

The chain recombines TRBV18 with TRBJ2-1; a possible D gene is TRBD2 (5 bases). Germline V gene lookup returns CDR1 KGHSH and CDR2 LQKENI. The CDR3 is 13 amino acids. Trimming took 1 base from V and 9 from J, leaving 10 bases between them. The CDR3: CASSPRGEGEQFF. CDR3 in DNA: TGTGCCAGCTCACCACGTGGCGAGGGTGAGCAGTTCTTC.

This chain joins TRBV27 and TRBJ2-1; 7 bases are a match to TRBD2. The CDR3 has 14 residues. Looked up from germline, CDR1 is MNHEY and CDR2 is SMNVEV (reference sequence). V shed 3 bases and J 5 bases; nucleotides not matched to a gene: 4. CDR3 DNA: TGTGCCAGCAGTTTGAAGCGGGGCAACAATGAGCAGTTCTTC. This encodes CASSLKRGNNEQFF.

Comment on this clonotype: This clone may be a read error of a much larger clone one base away. This chain links TRBV5-1 with TRBJ1-1; D gene unclear. CDR3 size: 14 residues. CDR1 SGHRS and CDR2 YFSETQ come from the germline V gene. Here the CDR3 reads CASSIVPPNAEAFF. The CDR3 DNA is TGCGCCAGCAGCATTGTCCCGCCGAACGCTGAAGCTTTCTTT.

The J gene is TRBJ1-1, the V gene TRBV20-1, with D tentatively TRBD1 (6 bases). Trimming shortened V by 6 bases and J by 5 bases, and 10 bases separated the two germline ends. There are 11 residues in the CDR3. Germline values: CDR1 DFQATT, CDR2 SNEGSKA (reference sequence). CDR3 residues: CSAEQGTEAFF. The CDR3 DNA reads TGCAGTGCCGAACAGGGTACTGAAGCTTTCTTT.

J is TRBJ2-4 and V is TRBV12-3 or TRBV12-4; possible D gene TRBD1, 5 bases. V lost 1 base and J lost 9, with 22 bases in between. There are 17 residues in the CDR3. This CDR3 reads CASSLVAHLGQGRIQYF. In DNA form, the CDR3 reads TGTGCCAGCAGTTTAGTAGCACACCTGGGGCAAGGCCGCATTCAGTACTTC.

The chain is built from TRBV5-1 and TRBJ2-1; D gene unclear. Deletions cut 2 bases from V and 6 bases from J, with 18 bases between. Germline CDR1 and CDR2: SGHRS and YFSETQ. This CDR3 spans 16 amino acids. This chain's CDR3 is CASSFDPFRASNEQFF. The CDR3 bases are TGCGCCAGCAGCTTCGACCCTTTCCGAGCGAGCAATGAGCAGTTCTTC.

This clonotype was counted between two and nine times. The chain links TRBV18 to TRBJ2-3; possible D gene TRBD2, 5 bases. This CDR3 has 14 amino acids. V was cut by 5 bases and J by 6 bases, with 15 bases left in between. From germline, CDR1 is KGHSH and CDR2 LQKENI. The CDR3 region has the DNA TGTGCCAGCTCATCCCTAGACACGGGGGATACGCAGTATTTT. Translated, it gives CASSSLDTGDTQYF.

In this sample, this clonotype turned up many times. The chain couples TRBV18 to TRBJ1-1, with D perhaps matching TRBD1 (5 bases). CDR1 is KGHSH and CDR2 is LQKENI in the germline V gene. There are 15 residues in the CDR3. The ends were cut back, 3 bases at V and 0 bases at J, with 11 bases in the middle. The CDR3 DNA reads TGTGCCAGCTCACCGCAGGGAGGGCTGAACACTGAAGCTTTCTTT. As protein: CASSPQGGLNTEAFF.

This clonotype was found a few times. This chain links TRBV27 with TRBJ2-3; 7 nucleotides align to TRBD2. V lost 5 bases to trimming and J lost 2 bases; unmatched junction nucleotides: 7. This CDR3 is built from 15 residues. Germline CDR1 reads MNHEY; CDR2 reads SMNVEV (reference sequence). The CDR3 coding sequence is TGTGCCAGCAGTGACCCTAGCGGTAACACAGATACGCAGTATTTT. Amino acids: CASSDPSGNTDTQYF.

About this clonotype: Just one base apart from a much larger clone, this may be a read error. The CDR3: CASSWEDTQYF. CDR3 nucleotides: TGTGCCAGCAGCTGGGAAGATACGCAGTATTTT. V gene TRBV7-9 combines with J gene TRBJ2-3, with unresolved D. Per the germline V gene, CDR1 is SEHNR and CDR2 is FQNEAQ (reference sequence). The CDR3 has 11 amino acids. V lost 4 bases to trimming and J lost 5 bases, with 4 bases between them.